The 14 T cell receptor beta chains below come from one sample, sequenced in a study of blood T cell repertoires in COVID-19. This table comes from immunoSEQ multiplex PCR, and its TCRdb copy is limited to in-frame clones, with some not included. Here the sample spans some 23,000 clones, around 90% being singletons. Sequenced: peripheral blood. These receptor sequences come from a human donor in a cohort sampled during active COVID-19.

The CDR3: CSVARGLDQPQHF. CDR3 coding DNA: TGCAGCGTTGCAAGGGGATTGGATCAGCCCCAGCATTTT. The chain recombines TRBV29-1 with TRBJ1-5; D may be TRBD1 (5 bases). Germline V gives CDR1 SQVTM, CDR2 ANQGSEA. The ends were cut back, 4 bases at V and 5 bases at J, with 12 bases in the middle. This CDR3 spans 13 amino acids.

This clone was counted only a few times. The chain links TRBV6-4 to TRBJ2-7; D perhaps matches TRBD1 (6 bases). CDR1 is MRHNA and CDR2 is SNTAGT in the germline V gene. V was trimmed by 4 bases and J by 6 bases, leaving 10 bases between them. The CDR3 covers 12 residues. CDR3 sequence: CASSGQAGEQYF. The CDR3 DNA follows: TGTGCCAGCAGTGGACAGGCAGGCGAGCAGTACTTC.

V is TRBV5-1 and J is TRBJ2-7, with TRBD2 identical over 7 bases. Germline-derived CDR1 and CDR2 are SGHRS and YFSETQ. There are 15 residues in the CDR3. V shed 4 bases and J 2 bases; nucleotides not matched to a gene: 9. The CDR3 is CASSILGGTTYEQYF. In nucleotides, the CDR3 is TGCGCCAGCAGCATACTCGGGGGGACGACCTACGAGCAGTACTTC.

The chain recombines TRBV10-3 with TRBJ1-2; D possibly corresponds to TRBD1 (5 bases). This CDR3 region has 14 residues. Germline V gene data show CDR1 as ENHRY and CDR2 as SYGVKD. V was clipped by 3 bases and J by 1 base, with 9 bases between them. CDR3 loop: CAISDGGDNYGYTF. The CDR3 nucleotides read TGTGCCATCAGTGACGGGGGGGATAACTATGGCTACACCTTC.

CDR3 coding DNA: TGTGCCAGTAGTTTGGACAGGGCAAACTATGGCTACACCTTC. The encoded protein is CASSLDRANYGYTF. This chain joins TRBV19 and TRBJ1-2, with 8 bases that match TRBD1. The V gene end was trimmed by 5 bases and the J gene end by 2 bases; junction bases not matched to a gene: 4. Germline values: CDR1 LNHDA, CDR2 SQIVND (reference sequence). The CDR3 totals 14 residues.

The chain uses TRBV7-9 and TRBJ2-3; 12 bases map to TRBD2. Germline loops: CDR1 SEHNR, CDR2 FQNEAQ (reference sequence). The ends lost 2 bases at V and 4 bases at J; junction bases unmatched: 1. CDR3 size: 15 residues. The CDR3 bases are TGTGCCAGCAGCTTACTAGCGGGGGGGTCAGATACGCAGTATTTT. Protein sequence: CASSLLAGGSDTQYF.

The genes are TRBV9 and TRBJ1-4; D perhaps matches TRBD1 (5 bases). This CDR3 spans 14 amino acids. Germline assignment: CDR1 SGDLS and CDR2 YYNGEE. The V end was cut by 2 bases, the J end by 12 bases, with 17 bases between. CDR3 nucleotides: TGTGCCAGCAGCGTGGCCGGGGGATCGAAGGAACTGTTTTTT. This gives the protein CASSVAGGSKELFF.

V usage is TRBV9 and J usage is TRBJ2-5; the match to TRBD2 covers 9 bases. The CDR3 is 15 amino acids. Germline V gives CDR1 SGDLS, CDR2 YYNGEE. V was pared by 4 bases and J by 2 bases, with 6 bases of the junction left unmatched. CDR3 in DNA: TGTGCCAGCAGCCGAGCGGGGGGCGGTCAAGAGACCCAGTACTTC. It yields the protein CASSRAGGGQETQYF.

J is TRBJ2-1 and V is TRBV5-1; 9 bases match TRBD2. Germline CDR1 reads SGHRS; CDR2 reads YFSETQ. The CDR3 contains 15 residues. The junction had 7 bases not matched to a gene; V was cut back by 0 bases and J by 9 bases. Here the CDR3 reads CASSLVRGGLIEQFF. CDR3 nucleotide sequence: TGCGCCAGCAGCTTGGTGCGGGGGGGCCTAATTGAGCAGTTCTTC.

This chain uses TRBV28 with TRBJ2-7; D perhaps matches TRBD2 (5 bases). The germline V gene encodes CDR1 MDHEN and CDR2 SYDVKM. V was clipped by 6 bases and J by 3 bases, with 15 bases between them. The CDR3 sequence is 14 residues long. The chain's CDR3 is CASREDRANYEQYF. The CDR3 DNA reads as TGTGCCAGCAGGGAGGACCGGGCCAACTACGAGCAGTACTTC. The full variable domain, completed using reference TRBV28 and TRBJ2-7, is DVKVTQSSRYLVKRTGEKVFLECVQDMDHENMFWYRQDPGLGLRLIYFSYDVKMKEKGDIPEGYSVSREKKERFSLILESASTNQTSMYLCASREDRANYEQYFGPGTRLTVT.

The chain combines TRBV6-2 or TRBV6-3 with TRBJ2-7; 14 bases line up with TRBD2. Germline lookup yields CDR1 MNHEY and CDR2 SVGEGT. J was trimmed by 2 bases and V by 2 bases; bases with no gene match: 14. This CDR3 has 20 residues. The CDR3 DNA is TGTGCCAGCAGTTACGGCGGACTAGGACTAGCGGGGGGTCCTACCTACGAGCAGTACTTC. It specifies CASSYGGLGLAGGPTYEQYF.

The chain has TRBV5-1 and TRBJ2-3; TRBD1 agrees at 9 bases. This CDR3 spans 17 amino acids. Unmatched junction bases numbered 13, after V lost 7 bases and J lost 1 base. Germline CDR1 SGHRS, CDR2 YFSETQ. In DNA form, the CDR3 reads TGCGCCAGCCGACTACAGCTGGGACAGGGCGGCACAGATACGCAGTATTTT. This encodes CASRLQLGQGGTDTQYF.

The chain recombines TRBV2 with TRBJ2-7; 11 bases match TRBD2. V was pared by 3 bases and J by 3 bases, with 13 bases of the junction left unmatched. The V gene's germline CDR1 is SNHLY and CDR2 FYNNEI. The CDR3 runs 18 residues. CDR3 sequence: CASSDRLAGGLSLYEQYF. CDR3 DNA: TGTGCCAGCAGTGATCGGCTAGCGGGGGGCTTGTCCCTCTACGAGCAGTACTTC.

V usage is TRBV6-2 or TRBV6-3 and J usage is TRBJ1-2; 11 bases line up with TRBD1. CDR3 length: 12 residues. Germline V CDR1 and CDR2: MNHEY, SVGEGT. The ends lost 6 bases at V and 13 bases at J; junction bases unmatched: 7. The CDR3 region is CASSKDRGPLTF. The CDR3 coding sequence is TGTGCCAGCAGCAAGGACAGGGGGCCCCTCACCTTC.